This record looks at one T cell receptor (beta chain) sequence and its context. Antigen: not known. These data belong to a study of T cell responses to AZD1222 COVID-19 vaccine. General observations from the study: Spike-wide vaccine-associated CD4 TCRs dominated at 160-218 and 743-854.

The CDR3 loop spans 12 amino acids. V was trimmed by 10 bases and J by 7 bases, leaving 14 bases between them. Germline-derived CDR1 and CDR2 are MNHEY and SVGAGI. Assay: immunoSEQ multiplex PCR; the TCRdb copy retains only in-frame clones and omits some. The sample carries 80,000 to 130,000 clones, 85% to 90% recorded once. The source is an adult in good health. The rearrangement uses TRBV6-5 and TRBJ1-5; D may be TRBD1 (6 bases). Here the sequenced sample was peripheral blood, taken on day 0 of AZD1222 vaccination. The CDR3 loop reads CATHRDLQPQHF. CDR3 coding DNA: TGTGCCACCCACAGGGACTTACAGCCCCAGCATTTT.